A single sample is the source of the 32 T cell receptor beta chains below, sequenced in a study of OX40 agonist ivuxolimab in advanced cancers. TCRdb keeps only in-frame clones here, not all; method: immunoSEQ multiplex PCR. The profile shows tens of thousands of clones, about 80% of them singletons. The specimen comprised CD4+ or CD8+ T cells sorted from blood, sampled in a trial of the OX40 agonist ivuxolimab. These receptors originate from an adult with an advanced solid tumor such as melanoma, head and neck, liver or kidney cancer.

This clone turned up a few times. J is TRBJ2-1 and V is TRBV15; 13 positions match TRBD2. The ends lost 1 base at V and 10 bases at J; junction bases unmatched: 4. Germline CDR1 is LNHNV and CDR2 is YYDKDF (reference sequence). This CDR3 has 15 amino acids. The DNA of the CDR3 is TGTGCCACCAGCAGAGGAGGACTAGCGGGAGCAGAGCAGTTCTTC. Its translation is CATSRGGLAGAEQFF.

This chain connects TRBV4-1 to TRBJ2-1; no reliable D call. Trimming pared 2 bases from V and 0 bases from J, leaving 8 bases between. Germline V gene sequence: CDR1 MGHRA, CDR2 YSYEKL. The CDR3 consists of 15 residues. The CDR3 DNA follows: TGCGCCAGCAGCCAACGTGCTAACTCCTACAATGAGCAGTTCTTC. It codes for CASSQRANSYNEQFF.

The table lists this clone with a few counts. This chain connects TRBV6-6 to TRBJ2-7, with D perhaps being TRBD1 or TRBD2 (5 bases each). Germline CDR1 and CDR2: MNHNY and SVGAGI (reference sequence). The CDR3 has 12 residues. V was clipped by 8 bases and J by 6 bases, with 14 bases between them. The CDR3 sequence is CASASWDGEQYF. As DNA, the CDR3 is TGTGCCAGCGCTTCCTGGGACGGCGAGCAGTACTTC.

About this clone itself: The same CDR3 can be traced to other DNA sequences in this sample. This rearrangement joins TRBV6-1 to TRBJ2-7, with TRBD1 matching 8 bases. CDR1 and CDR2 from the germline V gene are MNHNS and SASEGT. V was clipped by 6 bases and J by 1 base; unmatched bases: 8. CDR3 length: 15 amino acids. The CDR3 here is CASRVGQGPSYEQYF. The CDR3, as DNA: TGTGCCAGCAGGGTCGGACAGGGCCCTTCCTACGAGCAGTACTTC.

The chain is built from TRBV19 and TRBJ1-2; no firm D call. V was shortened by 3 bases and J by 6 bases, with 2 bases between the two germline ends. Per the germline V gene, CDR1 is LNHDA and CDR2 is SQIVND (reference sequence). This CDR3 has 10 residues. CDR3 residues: CASSMNGYTF. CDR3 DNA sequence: TGTGCCAGTAGTATGAATGGCTACACCTTC.

This CDR3 is CASSPDRGRSYGYTF. In DNA, the CDR3 is TGTGCCAGCAGCCCGGACAGGGGACGGAGCTATGGCTACACCTTC. The chain has TRBV5-6 and TRBJ1-2; 9 bases map to TRBD1. Per germline, CDR1 SGHDT and CDR2 YYEEEE. CDR3 length: 15 amino acids. Trimming removed 4 bases from V and 4 bases from J; junction bases left unmatched: 8.

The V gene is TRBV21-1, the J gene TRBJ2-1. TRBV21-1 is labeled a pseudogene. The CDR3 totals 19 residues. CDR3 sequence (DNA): TGTGCCAGGGGGGTAGGTGGCAGCTTTAGTCCCTACTCCTACAATGAGCAGTTCTTC. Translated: CARGVGGSFSPYSYNEQFF.

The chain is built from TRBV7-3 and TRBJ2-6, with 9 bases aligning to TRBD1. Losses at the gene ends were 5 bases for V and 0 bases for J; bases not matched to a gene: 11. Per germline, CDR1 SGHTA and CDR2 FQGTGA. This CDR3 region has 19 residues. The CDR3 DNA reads TGTGCCAGCAGCCTCGTGGCGGGACAGGGCCTCTCTGGGGCCAACGTCCTGACTTTC. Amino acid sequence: CASSLVAGQGLSGANVLTF.

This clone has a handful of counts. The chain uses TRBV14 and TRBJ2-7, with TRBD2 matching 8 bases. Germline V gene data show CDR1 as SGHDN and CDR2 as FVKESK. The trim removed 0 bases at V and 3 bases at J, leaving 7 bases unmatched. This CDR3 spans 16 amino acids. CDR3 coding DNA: TGTGCCAGCAGCCAAGATGGGCTAGCGGGCAGCTACGAGCAGTACTTC. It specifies CASSQDGLAGSYEQYF.

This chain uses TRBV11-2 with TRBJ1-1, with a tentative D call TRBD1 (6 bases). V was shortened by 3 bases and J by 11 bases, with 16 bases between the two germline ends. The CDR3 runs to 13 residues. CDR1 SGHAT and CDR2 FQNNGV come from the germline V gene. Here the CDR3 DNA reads TGTGCCAGCAGCTTCTCACAGGGTTGGAATGCTTTCTTT. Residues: CASSFSQGWNAFF.

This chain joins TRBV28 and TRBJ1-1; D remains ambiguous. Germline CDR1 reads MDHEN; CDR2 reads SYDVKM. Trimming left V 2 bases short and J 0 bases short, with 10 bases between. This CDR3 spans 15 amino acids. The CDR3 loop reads CASSLAGGVNTEAFF. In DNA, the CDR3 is TGTGCCAGCAGTTTAGCGGGTGGGGTGAACACTGAAGCTTTCTTT.

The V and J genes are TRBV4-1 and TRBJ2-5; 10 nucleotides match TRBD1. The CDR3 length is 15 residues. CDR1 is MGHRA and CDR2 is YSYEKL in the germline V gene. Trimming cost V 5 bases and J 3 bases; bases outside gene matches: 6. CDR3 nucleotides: TGCGCCAGCAGCGTGCTGGACAGGGGGGAAGAGACCCAGTACTTC. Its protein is CASSVLDRGEETQYF.

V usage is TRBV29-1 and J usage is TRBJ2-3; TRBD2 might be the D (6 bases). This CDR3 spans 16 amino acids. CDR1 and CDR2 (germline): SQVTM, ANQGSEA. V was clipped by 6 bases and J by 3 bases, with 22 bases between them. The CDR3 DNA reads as TGCAGCGTAGGCGGGACTTCTACCTGGGGAACAGATACGCAGTATTTT. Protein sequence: CSVGGTSTWGTDTQYF.

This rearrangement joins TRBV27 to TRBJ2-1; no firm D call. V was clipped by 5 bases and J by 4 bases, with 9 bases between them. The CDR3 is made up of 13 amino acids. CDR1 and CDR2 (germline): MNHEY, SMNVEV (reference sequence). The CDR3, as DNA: TGTGCCAGCAGTCCCTCGGCATACAATGAGCAGTTCTTC. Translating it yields CASSPSAYNEQFF.

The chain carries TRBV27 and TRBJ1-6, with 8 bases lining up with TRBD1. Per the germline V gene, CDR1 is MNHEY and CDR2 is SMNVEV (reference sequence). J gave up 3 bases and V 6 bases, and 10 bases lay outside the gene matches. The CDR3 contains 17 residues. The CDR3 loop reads CASRKLTGGGYNSPLHF. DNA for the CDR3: TGTGCCAGCAGGAAACTAACAGGGGGTGGCTATAATTCACCCCTCCACTTT.

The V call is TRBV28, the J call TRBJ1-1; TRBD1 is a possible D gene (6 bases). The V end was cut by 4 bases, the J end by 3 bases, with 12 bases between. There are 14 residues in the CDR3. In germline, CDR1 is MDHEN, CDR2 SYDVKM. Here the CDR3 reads CASSWSGVDTEAFF. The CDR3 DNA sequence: TGTGCCAGCAGTTGGTCAGGGGTCGACACTGAAGCTTTCTTT.

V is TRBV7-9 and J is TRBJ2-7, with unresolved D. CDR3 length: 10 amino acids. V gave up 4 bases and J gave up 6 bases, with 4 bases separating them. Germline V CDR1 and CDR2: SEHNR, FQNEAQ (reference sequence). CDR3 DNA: TGTGCCAGCAGCTCCGGCGAGCAGTACTTC. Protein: CASSSGEQYF.

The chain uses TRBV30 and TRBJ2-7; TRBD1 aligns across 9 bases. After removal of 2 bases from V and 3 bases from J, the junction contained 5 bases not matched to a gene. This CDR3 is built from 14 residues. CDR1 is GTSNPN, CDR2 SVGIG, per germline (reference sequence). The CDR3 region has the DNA TGTGCCTGGAGTCCCGGGACAGGGTACTACGAGCAGTACTTC. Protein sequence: CAWSPGTGYYEQYF.

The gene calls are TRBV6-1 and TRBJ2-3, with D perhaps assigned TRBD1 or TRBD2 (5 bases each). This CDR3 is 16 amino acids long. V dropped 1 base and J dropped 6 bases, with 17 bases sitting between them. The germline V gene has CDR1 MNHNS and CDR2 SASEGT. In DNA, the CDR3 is TGTGCCAGCAGTGAAGTGGGTCCCGGGGCGCGGGATACGCAGTATTTT. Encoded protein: CASSEVGPGARDTQYF.

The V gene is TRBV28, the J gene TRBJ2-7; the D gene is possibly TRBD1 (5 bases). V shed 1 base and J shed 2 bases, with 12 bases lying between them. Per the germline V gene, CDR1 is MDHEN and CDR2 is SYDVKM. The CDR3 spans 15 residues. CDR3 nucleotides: TGTGCCAGCAGTTTATACCCAGGGAAGACCTACGAGCAGTACTTC. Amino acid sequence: CASSLYPGKTYEQYF.

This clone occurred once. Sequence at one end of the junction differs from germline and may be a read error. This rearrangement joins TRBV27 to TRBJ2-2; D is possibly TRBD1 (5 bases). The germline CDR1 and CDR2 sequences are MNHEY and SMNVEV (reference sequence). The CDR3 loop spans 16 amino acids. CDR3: CASSLSPGSGTEELFF. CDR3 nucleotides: TGTGCCAGCAGTTTATCCCCAGGGTCGGGCACCGAGGAGCTGTTCTTT.

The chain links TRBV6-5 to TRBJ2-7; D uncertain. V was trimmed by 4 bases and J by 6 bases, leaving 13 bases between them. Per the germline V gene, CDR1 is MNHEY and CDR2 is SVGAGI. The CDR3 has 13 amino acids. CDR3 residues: CASSSNSKGEQYF. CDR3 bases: TGTGCCAGCAGTTCCAACTCCAAAGGCGAGCAGTACTTC.

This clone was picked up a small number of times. In DNA form, the CDR3 reads TGTGCCAGCAGCTCTTTCCCGACAGGCGCCGCCTATGGCTACACCTTC. Translation: CASSSFPTGAAYGYTF. The chain has TRBV5-6 and TRBJ1-2; maybe TRBD1 (6 bases). Trimming took off 3 bases at V and 4 bases at J, with 19 bases between the two ends. CDR1 and CDR2 from the germline V gene are SGHDT and YYEEEE. The CDR3 covers 16 residues.

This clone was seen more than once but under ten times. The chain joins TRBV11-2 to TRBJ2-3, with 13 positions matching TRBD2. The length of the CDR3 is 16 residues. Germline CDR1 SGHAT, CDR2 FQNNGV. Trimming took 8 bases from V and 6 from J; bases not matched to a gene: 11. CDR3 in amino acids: CASSTWTSGSGDTQYF. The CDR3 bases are TGTGCCAGCTCCACCTGGACTAGCGGGAGTGGTGATACGCAGTATTTT.

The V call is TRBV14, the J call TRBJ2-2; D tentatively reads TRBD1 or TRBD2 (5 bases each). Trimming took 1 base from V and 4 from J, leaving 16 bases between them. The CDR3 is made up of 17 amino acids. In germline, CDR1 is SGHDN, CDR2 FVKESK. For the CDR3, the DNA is TGTGCCAGCAGCCAAGTGGGGACCCCGACCCTCACCGGGGAGCTGTTTTTT. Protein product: CASSQVGTPTLTGELFF.

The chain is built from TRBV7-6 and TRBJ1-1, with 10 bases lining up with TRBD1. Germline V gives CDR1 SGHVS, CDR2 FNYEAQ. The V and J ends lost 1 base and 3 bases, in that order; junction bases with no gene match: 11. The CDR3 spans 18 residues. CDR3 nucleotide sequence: TGTGCCAGCAGCTTAGTTCCGGGACAGGGGAGGGAGGACACTGAAGCTTTCTTT. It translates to CASSLVPGQGREDTEAFF.

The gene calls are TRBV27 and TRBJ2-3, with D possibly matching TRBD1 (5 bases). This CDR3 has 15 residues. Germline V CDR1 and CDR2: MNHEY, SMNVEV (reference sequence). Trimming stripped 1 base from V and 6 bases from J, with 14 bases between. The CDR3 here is CASSLLGPAFDTQYF. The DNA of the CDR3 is TGTGCCAGCAGTTTATTGGGGCCCGCGTTTGATACGCAGTATTTT.

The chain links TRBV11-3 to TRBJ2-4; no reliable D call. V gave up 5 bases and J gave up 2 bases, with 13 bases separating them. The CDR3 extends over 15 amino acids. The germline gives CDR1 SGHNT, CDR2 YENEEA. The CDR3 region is CASSPISGSKNIQYF. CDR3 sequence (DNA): TGTGCCAGCAGCCCCATTTCCGGGTCCAAAAACATTCAGTACTTC.

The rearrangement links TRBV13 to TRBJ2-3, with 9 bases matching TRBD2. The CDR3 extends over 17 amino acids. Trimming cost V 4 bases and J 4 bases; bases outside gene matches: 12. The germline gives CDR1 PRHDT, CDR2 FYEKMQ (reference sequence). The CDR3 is CASSSRGAGGVPDTQYF. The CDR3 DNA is TGTGCCAGCAGCTCGAGGGGGGCGGGAGGGGTACCAGATACGCAGTATTTT.

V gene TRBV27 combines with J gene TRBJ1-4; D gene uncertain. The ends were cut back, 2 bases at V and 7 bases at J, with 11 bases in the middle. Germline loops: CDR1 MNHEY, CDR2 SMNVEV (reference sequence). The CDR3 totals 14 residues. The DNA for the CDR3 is TGTGCCAGCAGTTTAAACTCCCCCCCTGAAAAACTGTTTTTT. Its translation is CASSLNSPPEKLFF.

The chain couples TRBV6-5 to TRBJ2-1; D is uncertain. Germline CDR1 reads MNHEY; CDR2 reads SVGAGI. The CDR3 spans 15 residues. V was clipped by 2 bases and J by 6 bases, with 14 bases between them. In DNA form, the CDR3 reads TGTGCCAGCAGTTACCTCCCGCTCGGTAGCAATGAGCAGTTCTTC. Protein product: CASSYLPLGSNEQFF.

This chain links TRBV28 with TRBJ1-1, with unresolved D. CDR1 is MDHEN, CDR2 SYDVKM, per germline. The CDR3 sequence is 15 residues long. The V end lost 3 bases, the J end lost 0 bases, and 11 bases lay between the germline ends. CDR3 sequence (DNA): TGTGCCAGCAGTTTGTACGGCGCCCTGAACACTGAAGCTTTCTTT. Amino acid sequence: CASSLYGALNTEAFF.